This T cell receptor (beta chain) is from a study of T-cell reconstitution after alpha-beta-depleted transplantation in children. Unique molecular identifiers were incorporated into the prepared TCRbeta library. MiXCR, applied by TCRdb to the PCR reads, yields one record per CDR3 protein. The table records about 640,000 distinct CDR3 sequences, around 17% of them present only once. The CDR3 is 12 residues long. Germline CDR1 MDHEN, CDR2 SYDVKM. V lost 5 bases, J lost 8 bases, and 10 bases lay in between. The material was PBMCs from the stem cell graft donor, obtained from the stem cell graft. This TCR derives from a human donor who donated a stem cell graft to a child with acute myeloid leukemia. The V call is TRBV28, the J call TRBJ2-1; the D is unclear. CDR3 region: CASSRILDEQFF. CDR3 nucleotides: TGTGCCAGCAGTCGTATATTGGATGAGCAGTTCTTC.